This is a list of T cell receptor beta chains from one sample in a study of T cell responses to AZD1222 COVID-19 vaccine. TCRdb's table, derived via immunoSEQ multiplex PCR, lists solely in-frame clones and lacks some. In the table there are 95,000 to 150,000 clones, roughly nine tenths of which are singletons. The material sequenced was peripheral blood, taken on day 0 of AZD1222 vaccination. The receptors were sampled from an adult in good health. Both conserved end residues are part of each CDR3.

V: TRBV19
J: TRBJ2-1
CDR3: CASSRGTGYNEQFF

V: TRBV27
J: TRBJ1-2
CDR3: CASSLKGRGLDGYTF

V: TRBV30
J: TRBJ1-6
CDR3: CAWRGPGGHNSPLHF

V: TRBV9
J: TRBJ1-2
CDR3: CASSGGQAYGYTF

V: TRBV28
J: TRBJ1-2
CDR3: CASSSPSTQGGVYGYTF

V: TRBV10-1
J: TRBJ1-5
CDR3: CASDWNPPGGEDQPQHF

V: TRBV5-1
J: TRBJ1-6
CDR3: CASSLGEGRVSPLHF

V: TRBV27
J: TRBJ2-1
CDR3: CASSWSRRLAGGPNEQFF

V: TRBV3-1/TRBV3-2
J: TRBJ2-7
CDR3: CASSQDRQGGYEQYF

V: TRBV10-2
J: TRBJ2-1
CDR3: CATSIAVFDEQFF

V: TRBV30
J: TRBJ2-2
CDR3: CAWSVSGSPGELFF

V: TRBV28
J: TRBJ2-7
CDR3: CASSFDPILRYEQYF

V: TRBV11-2
J: TRBJ2-2
CDR3: CASSRAGTGPGELFF

V: TRBV28
J: TRBJ2-7
CDR3: CASSAGQEQYF

V: TRBV18
J: TRBJ2-3
CDR3: CASSPPQWNTDTQYF

V: TRBV5-3
J: TRBJ2-1
CDR3: CARSSGSWTGDYNEQFF

V: TRBV21-1
J: TRBJ1-2
CDR3: CASRSPGQVCGYTF

V: TRBV10-3
J: TRBJ2-3
CDR3: CAISVGQAHYDTQYF

V: TRBV27
J: TRBJ2-4
CDR3: CASSFSLAGNIQYF

V: TRBV28
J: TRBJ2-7
CDR3: CASSSLAAGGLYEQYF

V: TRBV27
J: TRBJ2-1
CDR3: CASSHAAGESYNEQFF

V: TRBV19
J: TRBJ2-1
CDR3: CASSTQRGLYNEQFF

V: TRBV5-1
J: TRBJ2-7
CDR3: CASSFGSQFSSEQYF

V: TRBV12-3/TRBV12-4
J: TRBJ1-1
CDR3: CASRPAGNTEAFF

V: TRBV7-9
J: TRBJ2-7
CDR3: CASTSPQMAYEQYF

V: TRBV5-1
J: TRBJ1-5
CDR3: CASSFEVNQPQHF

V: TRBV2
J: TRBJ2-1
CDR3: CASSPQGYNEQFF

V: TRBV11-3
J: TRBJ2-2
CDR3: CASSLTGELFF

V: TRBV10-3
J: TRBJ2-3
CDR3: CAISLIKTGSVTDTQYF